Presented here are 14 T cell receptor beta chains from one specimen sequenced in a study of blood T cell repertoires in COVID-19. This table comes from immunoSEQ multiplex PCR, and its TCRdb copy is limited to in-frame clones, with some not included. The sample shows around 280,000 clones, about 85% of them seen only once. Sequenced input: peripheral blood. These receptors were taken from a woman in her fifties or sixties who had recovered from COVID-19.

The chain uses TRBV2 and TRBJ1-2; 9 nucleotides align to TRBD1. The CDR3 totals 13 residues. Looked up from germline, CDR1 is SNHLY and CDR2 is FYNNEI. Losses at the gene ends were 10 bases for V and 7 bases for J; bases not matched to a gene: 10. The CDR3 DNA reads TGTGCCACCAAAGGACAGGGGAGAAGTGGCTACACCTTC. Protein product: CATKGQGRSGYTF.

J is TRBJ2-1 and V is TRBV4-1, with 9 bases identical to TRBD2. V gave up 1 base and J gave up 8 bases; unmatched junction bases: 9. This CDR3 has 16 residues. The germline CDR1 and CDR2 sequences are MGHRA and YSYEKL. CDR3 amino acids: CASSQAGSGGWDEQFF. CDR3 bases: TGCGCCAGCAGCCAAGCAGGCAGCGGGGGGTGGGATGAGCAGTTCTTC.

This clone was seen once. This sequence joins TRBV6-2 or TRBV6-3 and TRBJ2-3, with D maybe TRBD2 (6 bases). V shed 5 bases and J shed 1 base, with 16 bases lying between them. CDR1 and CDR2 (germline): MNHEY, SVGEGT. The CDR3 consists of 16 residues. The CDR3 region has the DNA TGTGCCAGCAGTCGGGACTCCCATGTCGGCACAGATACGCAGTATTTT. This gives the protein CASSRDSHVGTDTQYF.

This chain joins TRBV5-4 and TRBJ1-6; a possible D gene is TRBD1 (6 bases). Germline V gives CDR1 SGHNT, CDR2 YYREEE (reference sequence). V was clipped by 3 bases and J by 4 bases, with 14 bases between them. The CDR3 loop spans 16 amino acids. The CDR3, as DNA: TGTGCCAGCAGCTCCCTCCGGGACACTTATAATTCACCCCTCCACTTT. Amino acid sequence: CASSSLRDTYNSPLHF.

This clone appeared once. The CDR3 sequence: CASSRQGFSYNEQFF. In DNA, the CDR3 is TGTGCCAGTAGTAGACAGGGGTTCTCCTACAATGAGCAGTTCTTC. This rearrangement joins TRBV19 to TRBJ2-1; the match to TRBD1 covers 8 bases. The CDR3 length is 15 residues. CDR1 LNHDA and CDR2 SQIVND come from the germline V gene (reference sequence). The junction had 2 bases not matched to a gene; V was cut back by 4 bases and J by 0 bases.

V gene TRBV6-6 combines with J gene TRBJ1-2; D is unclear. The germline gives CDR1 MNHNY, CDR2 SVGAGI (reference sequence). V lost 0 bases, J lost 4 bases, and 12 bases lay in between. The CDR3 is made up of 15 amino acids. In nucleotides, the CDR3 is TGTGCCAGCAGTTACTCGGAGGGTTCGCGCTATGGCTACACCTTC. Residues: CASSYSEGSRYGYTF.

The chain employs TRBV7-2 and TRBJ2-7; tentative D call: TRBD2 (5 bases). The V gene's germline CDR1 is SGHTA and CDR2 FQGNSA. This CDR3 is built from 15 residues. The V end lost 5 bases, the J end lost 2 bases, and 16 bases lay between the germline ends. CDR3: CASSHFRLTTYEQYF. In DNA form, the CDR3 reads TGTGCCAGCAGCCATTTCCGACTAACAACCTACGAGCAGTACTTC.

The gene calls are TRBV18 and TRBJ1-4, with unresolved D. Germline CDR1 is KGHSH and CDR2 is LQKENI. Trimming cost V 3 bases and J 4 bases, with 12 bases left between them. CDR3 size: 15 residues. In DNA, the CDR3 is TGTGCCAGCTCACCGTGGAGGACTCATAATGAAAAACTGTTTTTT. Protein: CASSPWRTHNEKLFF.

The chain recombines TRBV30 with TRBJ1-5, with D tentatively TRBD1 (5 bases). From germline, CDR1 is GTSNPN and CDR2 SVGIG (reference sequence). This CDR3 contains 16 residues. V gave up 7 bases and J gave up 1 base, with 20 bases separating them. The CDR3 here is CAYQPLGGVSNQPQHF. Written as DNA, the CDR3 is TGTGCCTACCAGCCCCTGGGAGGGGTGAGCAATCAGCCCCAGCATTTT. The full variable domain, completed using reference TRBV30 and TRBJ1-5, is SQTIHQWPATLVQPVGSPLSLECTVEGTSNPNLYWYRQAAGRGLQLLFYSVGIGQISSEVPQNLSASRPQDRQFILSSKKLLLSDSGFYLCAYQPLGGVSNQPQHFGDGTRLSIL.

On this clone: Other DNA sequences in the sample encode the same CDR3. The genes are TRBV5-1 and TRBJ2-5, with D possibly matching TRBD2 (6 bases). The CDR3 sequence is 15 residues long. CDR1 is SGHRS, CDR2 YFSETQ, per germline. Trimming took 0 bases from V and 4 from J, leaving 13 bases between them. The CDR3 nucleotides read TGCGCCAGCAGCTTGGCCGGGACTCGAGGAGAGACCCAGTACTTC. Translated, it gives CASSLAGTRGETQYF.

The CDR3 is CASSLYRDRHEQYF. DNA of the CDR3: TGTGCCAGCAGCCTATACAGGGATCGTCACGAGCAGTACTTC. The gene calls are TRBV7-6 and TRBJ2-7; tentative D call: TRBD1 (6 bases). The CDR3 has 14 residues. Per the germline V gene, CDR1 is SGHVS and CDR2 is FNYEAQ. V was shortened by 5 bases and J by 5 bases, with 16 bases between the two germline ends.

This chain joins TRBV19 and TRBJ2-3; no firm D call. This CDR3 region has 11 residues. Germline assignment: CDR1 LNHDA and CDR2 SQIVND (reference sequence). V gave up 4 bases and J gave up 4 bases, with 3 bases separating them. The CDR3 coding sequence is TGTGCCAGTAGTACTGCAGATACGCAGTATTTT. Encoded protein: CASSTADTQYF.

This rearrangement joins TRBV9 to TRBJ1-1; possibly TRBD1 for D (5 bases). This CDR3 region has 14 residues. Trimming cost V 3 bases and J 4 bases, with 13 bases left between them. The V gene's germline CDR1 is SGDLS and CDR2 YYNGEE. The CDR3 nucleotides are TGTGCCAGCAGCGCCCAGGGTTTGGGCACTGAAGCTTTCTTT. Translating gives CASSAQGLGTEAFF.

The chain links TRBV7-9 to TRBJ1-2; no definite D call. The CDR3 is 14 amino acids. The germline V and J ends were trimmed by 0 bases and 3 bases, with 8 bases remaining between them. Germline CDR1 is SEHNR and CDR2 is FQNEAQ (reference sequence). CDR3 sequence (DNA): TGTGCCAGCAGCTTAGCGCCAGGCTACTATGGCTACACCTTC. Translating gives CASSLAPGYYGYTF.